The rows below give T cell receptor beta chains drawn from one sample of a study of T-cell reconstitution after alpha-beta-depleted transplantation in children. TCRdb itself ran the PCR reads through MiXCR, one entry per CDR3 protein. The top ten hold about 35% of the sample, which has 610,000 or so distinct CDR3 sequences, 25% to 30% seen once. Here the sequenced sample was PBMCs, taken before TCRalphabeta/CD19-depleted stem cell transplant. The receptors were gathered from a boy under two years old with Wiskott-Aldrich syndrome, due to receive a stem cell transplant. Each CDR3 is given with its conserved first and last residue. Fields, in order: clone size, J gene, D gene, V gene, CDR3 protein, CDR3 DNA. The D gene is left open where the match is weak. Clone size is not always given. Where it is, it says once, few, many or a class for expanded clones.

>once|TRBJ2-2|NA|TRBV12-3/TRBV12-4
CASSLLGGSKNAGELFF
TGTGCCAGCAGCCTTTTAGGGGGTTCTAAAAACGCCGGGGAGCTGTTTTTT
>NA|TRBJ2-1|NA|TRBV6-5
CASSYNGGSYNEQFF
TGTGCCAGCAGTTACAACGGGGGCTCCTACAATGAGCAGTTCTTC
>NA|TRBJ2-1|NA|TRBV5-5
CASIGARVQGEQFF
TGTGCCAGCATAGGGGCGCGGGTACAAGGGGAGCAGTTCTTC
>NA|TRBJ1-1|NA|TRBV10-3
CAISGTPNTEAFF
TGTGCCATCAGCGGGACACCGAACACTGAAGCTTTCTTT
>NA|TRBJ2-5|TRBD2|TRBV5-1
CASSLAAGEGGETQYF
TGCGCCAGCAGCTTGGCGGCGGGAGAGGGCGGGGAGACCCAGTACTTC
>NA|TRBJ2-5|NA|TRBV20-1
CSARDVLRAGETQYF
TGCAGTGCTAGAGATGTTTTGCGCGCGGGTGAGACCCAGTACTTC
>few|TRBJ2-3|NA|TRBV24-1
CATRGLNTDTQYF
TGTGCCACCAGGGGACTGAACACAGATACGCAGTATTTT
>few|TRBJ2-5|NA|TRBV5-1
CASSLGRALGVGETQYF
TGCGCCAGCAGCTTGGGTAGAGCGCTGGGTGTAGGAGAGACCCAGTACTTC
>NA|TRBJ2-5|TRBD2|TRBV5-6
CASSLGPPGLEETQYF
TGTGCCAGCAGCTTGGGGCCTCCGGGACTAGAAGAGACCCAGTACTTC
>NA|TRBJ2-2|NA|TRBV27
CASSLYGLGELFF
TGTGCCAGCAGCTTATACGGGCTTGGGGAGCTGTTTTTT
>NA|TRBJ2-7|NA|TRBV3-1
CASSQSSTGRHF
TGTGCCAGCAGCCAATCATCAACAGGTCGGCACTTC
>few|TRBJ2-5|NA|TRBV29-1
CSAGGETQYF
TGCAGCGCCGGCGGAGAGACCCAGTACTTC
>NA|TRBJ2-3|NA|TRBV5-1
CASSSGSVSDTQYF
TGCGCCAGCAGTTCAGGGTCGGTCTCAGATACGCAGTATTTT
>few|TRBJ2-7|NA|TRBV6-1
CASTTTGYPYEQYF
TGTGCCAGCACTACGACAGGTTACCCCTACGAGCAGTACTTC
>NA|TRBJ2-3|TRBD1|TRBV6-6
CATEQGGTDTQYF
TGTGCCACCGAACAGGGGGGCACAGATACGCAGTATTTT
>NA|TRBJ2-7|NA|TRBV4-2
CASSQDFQGGSYEQYF
TGTGCCAGCAGCCAAGATTTCCAGGGGGGCTCCTACGAGCAGTACTTC
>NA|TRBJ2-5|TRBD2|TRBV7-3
CASSPQGLVGETQYF
TGTGCCAGCAGCCCCCAGGGACTAGTCGGGGAGACCCAGTACTTC
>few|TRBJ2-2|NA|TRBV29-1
CSATKTGELFF
TGCAGCGCTACAAAGACCGGGGAGCTGTTTTTT
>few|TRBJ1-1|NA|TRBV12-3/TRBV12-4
CASSLGVWNTEAFF
TGTGCCAGCAGTTTAGGGGTTTGGAACACTGAAGCTTTCTTT
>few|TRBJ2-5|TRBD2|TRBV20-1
CSPAGGETQYF
TGCAGTCCCGCGGGGGGAGAGACCCAGTACTTC
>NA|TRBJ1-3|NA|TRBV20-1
CSATPLVSGNTIYF
TGCAGTGCTACCCCCCTCGTCTCCGGAAACACCATATATTTT
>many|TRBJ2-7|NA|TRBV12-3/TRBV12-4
CASSLVRYEQYF
TGTGCCAGCAGTTTAGTGCGCTACGAGCAGTACTTC
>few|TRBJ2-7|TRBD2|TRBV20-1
CSPRLAGDEQYF
TGCAGTCCGCGACTAGCGGGAGACGAGCAGTACTTC
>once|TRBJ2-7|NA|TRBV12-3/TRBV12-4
CASSLVGISYEQYF
TGTGCCAGCAGTTTAGTCGGGATATCTTACGAGCAGTACTTC
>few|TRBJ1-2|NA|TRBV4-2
CASSPLGGNYGYTF
TGTGCCAGCAGCCCCCTGGGGGGCAACTATGGCTACACCTTC
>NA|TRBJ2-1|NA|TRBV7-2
CASSLMRGHNVQFF
TGTGCCAGCAGCTTAATGCGGGGCCACAATGTGCAGTTCTTC
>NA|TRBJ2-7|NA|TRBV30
CAWSADGKYEQYF
TGTGCCTGGAGTGCGGACGGTAAATACGAGCAGTACTTC
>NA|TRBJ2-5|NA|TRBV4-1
CASSQDRSGLRTQYF
TGCGCCAGCAGCCAAGATCGGTCGGGCCTAAGGACCCAGTACTTC
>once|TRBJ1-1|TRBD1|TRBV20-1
CSASPRTGHTEAFF
TGCAGTGCTAGTCCCCGGACAGGGCACACTGAAGCTTTCTTT
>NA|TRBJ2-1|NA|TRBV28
CASTLQGRGEQFF
TGTGCCAGCACCCTTCAGGGGAGGGGGGAGCAGTTCTTC
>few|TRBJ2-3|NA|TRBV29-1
CSVEGWARTDTQYF
TGCAGCGTTGAAGGTTGGGCACGCACAGATACGCAGTATTTT
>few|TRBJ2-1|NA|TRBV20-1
CSASWTLLSEQFF
TGCAGTGCTAGCTGGACCCTTTTAAGTGAGCAGTTCTTC
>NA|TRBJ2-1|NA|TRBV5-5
CASSFGRGGYNEQFF
TGTGCCAGCAGCTTTGGGAGGGGGGGCTACAATGAGCAGTTCTTC